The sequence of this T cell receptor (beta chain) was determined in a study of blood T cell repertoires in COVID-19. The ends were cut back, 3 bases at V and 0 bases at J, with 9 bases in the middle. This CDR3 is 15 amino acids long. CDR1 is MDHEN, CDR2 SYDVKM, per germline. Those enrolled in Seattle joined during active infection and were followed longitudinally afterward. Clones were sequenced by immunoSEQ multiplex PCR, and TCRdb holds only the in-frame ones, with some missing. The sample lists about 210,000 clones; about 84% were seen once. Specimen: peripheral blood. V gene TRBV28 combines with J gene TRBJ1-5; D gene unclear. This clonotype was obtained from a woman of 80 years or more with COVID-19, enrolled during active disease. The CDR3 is CASSLSQASNQPQHF. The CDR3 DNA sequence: TGTGCCAGCAGTTTGTCGCAGGCTAGCAATCAGCCCCAGCATTTT.